This TCR beta chain was obtained from a study of T-cell memory formation after mild COVID-19. MiXCR, run by TCRdb on the 5' RACE reads, gives a single entry per CDR3 protein. The table lists some 160,000 distinct CDR3 sequences, roughly 28% of them singletons. Germline CDR1 is MNHEY and CDR2 is SVGEGT. V dropped 2 bases and J dropped 0; count of bases not matched to a gene: 6. CDR3 size: 18 residues. This clonotype originated in an adult woman who had mild COVID-19 (a few samples of this study predate the infection). Cell type and time point are not known. The source material was PBMCs or a T cell subset sorted from them (not recorded which). V gene TRBV6-2 or TRBV6-3 combines with J gene TRBJ2-6; 8 positions agree with TRBD1. CDR3 region: CASSYDRGSDSGANVLTF. The CDR3, as DNA: TGTGCCAGCAGTTACGACAGGGGTTCTGACTCTGGGGCCAACGTCCTGACTTTC.